These 22 T cell receptor beta chains were all obtained from the same sample, sequenced in a study of cytomegalovirus exposure and HLA in healthy donors. The PCR ran on 60 Vbeta and 13 Jbeta primers. Repertoires were generated with immunoSEQ multiplex PCR, while TCRdb's copy carries only in-frame clones and drops some. The sample lists around 180,000 clones; 80% were seen once. The sequenced material came from PBMCs. These receptor sequences come from a woman in her thirties or forties in good health and CMV-seronegative.

The V call is TRBV5-1, the J call TRBJ1-1, with D perhaps TRBD1 (6 bases). Looked up from germline, CDR1 is SGHRS and CDR2 is YFSETQ. There are 14 residues in the CDR3. V dropped 4 bases and J dropped 0 bases, with 10 bases sitting between them. The CDR3 DNA reads TGCGCCAGCAGCCAGGGGTTGGTGAACACTGAAGCTTTCTTT. Translating gives CASSQGLVNTEAFF. The complete variable domain, with remaining parts taken from reference TRBV5-1 and TRBJ1-1, reads KAGVTQTPRYLIKTRGQQVTLSCSPISGHRSVSWYQQTPGQGLQFLFEYFSETQRNKGNFPGRFSGRQFSNSRSEMNVSTLELGDSALYLCASSQGLVNTEAFFGQGTRLTVV.

This clone showed up just once. The chain employs TRBV7-2 and TRBJ2-1; TRBD2 aligns across 10 bases. Germline values: CDR1 SGHTA, CDR2 FQGNSA. J was trimmed by 8 bases and V by 5 bases; bases with no gene match: 12. The CDR3 contains 16 residues. The CDR3 protein is CASSPILAGALDEQFF. The CDR3 DNA reads TGTGCCAGCAGCCCGATCCTAGCGGGAGCTCTCGATGAGCAGTTCTTC.

The chain combines TRBV7-9 with TRBJ2-1, with D possibly matching TRBD1 (5 bases). This CDR3 has 17 residues. Between the trimmed V and J ends, which lost 1 base and 8 bases, there was a span of 21 bases. The germline gives CDR1 SEHNR, CDR2 FQNEAQ (reference sequence). CDR3 region: CASSLVPPGFIFDEQFF. The CDR3, as DNA: TGTGCCAGCAGCTTAGTCCCACCAGGGTTCATCTTTGATGAGCAGTTCTTC.

This chain uses TRBV6-6 with TRBJ2-5, with D possibly being TRBD1 (6 bases). Gene TRBJ2-7 matches the end of the DNA better, so the J call may be wrong. Per germline, CDR1 MNHNY and CDR2 SVGAGI (reference sequence). This CDR3 region has 13 residues. CDR3 residues: CASSALTGTEQYF. The CDR3 nucleotides read TGTGCCAGCAGTGCCCTTACAGGGACCGAGCAGTACTTC.

The chain employs TRBV29-1 and TRBJ1-4; 9 bases align to TRBD1. The CDR3 totals 12 residues. V trimming: 6 bases; J trimming: 7 bases; junction bases outside the gene matches: 3. In germline, CDR1 is SQVTM, CDR2 ANQGSEA. This CDR3 reads CSVDRGGEKLFF. The CDR3 DNA is TGCAGCGTGGACAGGGGAGGTGAAAAACTGTTTTTT.

The chain is built from TRBV27 and TRBJ1-1, with a possible D match to TRBD1 (6 bases). With 3 bases removed from V and 3 bases from J, the gap between germline ends came to 11 bases. The CDR3 loop spans 14 amino acids. The germline CDR1 and CDR2 sequences are MNHEY and SMNVEV (reference sequence). Written as DNA, the CDR3 is TGTGCCAGCAGTTTCCACAGGGCGGACACTGAAGCTTTCTTT. Protein: CASSFHRADTEAFF.

The genes are TRBV5-1 and TRBJ2-1, with 9 bases that match TRBD2. With V trimmed by 4 bases and J by 0 bases, 8 bases remained unmatched. The CDR3 loop spans 17 amino acids. The germline CDR1 and CDR2 sequences are SGHRS and YFSETQ. CDR3 sequence (DNA): TGCGCCAGCAGCAGTCCAAGCGGGAGGAGCTCCTACAATGAGCAGTTCTTC. Amino acids: CASSSPSGRSSYNEQFF.

This rearrangement joins TRBV15 to TRBJ2-2, with no clear D. Trimming cost V 0 bases and J 7 bases, with 12 bases left between them. Per the germline V gene, CDR1 is LNHNV and CDR2 is YYDKDF (reference sequence). The CDR3 is 15 amino acids. CDR3 in DNA: TGTGCCACCAGCAGAGATTTGAAGTCAGGCGGGGAGCTGTTTTTT. It yields the protein CATSRDLKSGGELFF.

V gene TRBV4-3 combines with J gene TRBJ1-6; D possibly corresponds to TRBD1 (6 bases). The CDR3 covers 15 residues. In germline, CDR1 is LGHNA, CDR2 YSLEER. The V end was cut by 3 bases, the J end by 13 bases, with 19 bases between. The chain's CDR3 is CASSHYPPGQFPLHF. DNA for the CDR3: TGCGCCAGCAGCCACTACCCCCCCGGACAGTTCCCCCTCCACTTT.

The V call is TRBV28, the J call TRBJ2-7, with TRBD1 identical over 9 bases. Germline CDR1 reads MDHEN; CDR2 reads SYDVKM. The V gene end was trimmed by 5 bases and the J gene end by 6 bases; junction bases not matched to a gene: 8. The CDR3 extends over 14 amino acids. CDR3 loop: CASSRTGGVGEQYF. The DNA for the CDR3 is TGTGCCAGCAGTAGAACAGGGGGCGTGGGCGAGCAGTACTTC.

The chain joins TRBV29-1 to TRBJ1-1; 8 bases fit TRBD1. Germline CDR1 and CDR2: SQVTM and ANQGSEA. Unmatched junction bases numbered 9, after V lost 1 base and J lost 5 bases. This CDR3 comprises 15 residues. The CDR3 DNA follows: TGCAGCGTTGAAGGGTCCAGGGGGCGTATGACTGAAGCTTTCTTT. Its protein is CSVEGSRGRMTEAFF. Variable domain in full (rest from reference TRBV29-1 and TRBJ1-1): SAVISQKPSRDICQRGTSLTIQCQVDSQVTMMFWYRQQPGQSLTLIATANQGSEATYESGFVIDKFPISRPNLTFSTLTVSNMSPEDSSIYLCSVEGSRGRMTEAFFGQGTRLTVV.

The V call is TRBV7-2, the J call TRBJ2-1; D remains ambiguous. Germline CDR1 and CDR2: SGHTA and FQGNSA. CDR3 length: 12 residues. Trimming removed 4 bases from V and 9 bases from J, with 10 bases in between. CDR3 DNA sequence: TGTGCCAGCAGCTCCCTAGGCGGTGAGCAGTTCTTC. This sequence encodes CASSSLGGEQFF.

The genes are TRBV27 and TRBJ2-3; possible D gene TRBD2, 5 bases. The CDR3 is made up of 15 amino acids. Germline CDR1 and CDR2: MNHEY and SMNVEV (reference sequence). V dropped 3 bases and J dropped 2 bases, with 12 bases sitting between them. The CDR3 loop is CASSLRVRTTDTQYF. The CDR3 DNA is TGTGCCAGCAGTTTGAGGGTACGGACCACAGATACGCAGTATTTT.

This rearrangement joins TRBV9 to TRBJ2-1, with 11 bases fitting TRBD2. Germline trimming cut 4 bases from V and 5 bases from J; bases unmatched to any gene: 8. The CDR3 sequence is 16 residues long. The germline CDR1 and CDR2 sequences are SGDLS and YYNGEE. CDR3 in DNA: TGTGCCAGCAGCCTGACTAGCGGGAACGTGAACAATGAGCAGTTCTTC. This encodes CASSLTSGNVNNEQFF.

This clone was seen a single time. The V gene is TRBV18, the J gene TRBJ2-1, with TRBD2 matching over 10 bases. The ends lost 2 bases at V and 10 bases at J; junction bases unmatched: 8. Germline CDR1 reads KGHSH; CDR2 reads LQKENI. This CDR3 contains 15 residues. The CDR3 DNA is TGTGCCAGCTCACCAACAGCGGGAGGGCCCGGCGAGCAGTTCTTC. It yields the protein CASSPTAGGPGEQFF.

This clone was seen once. The J gene is TRBJ1-2, the V gene TRBV2; possibly TRBD1 for D (6 bases). Looked up from germline, CDR1 is SNHLY and CDR2 is FYNNEI. V was shortened by 10 bases and J by 4 bases, with 25 bases between the two germline ends. The CDR3 contains 16 residues. CDR3 DNA: TGTGCCATCGGACAGTCGGGGACCGCCAAACTCTATGGCTACACCTTC. This sequence encodes CAIGQSGTAKLYGYTF.

This chain links TRBV9 with TRBJ2-1; TRBD2 agrees at 7 bases. V lost 3 bases and J lost 3; bases outside the gene matches: 15. Germline V gene data show CDR1 as SGDLS and CDR2 as YYNGEE. This CDR3 contains 18 residues. In DNA, the CDR3 is TGTGCCAGCAGCGGACAAACTAGCGCCCAGTTCTTCTACAATGAGCAGTTCTTC. It encodes CASSGQTSAQFFYNEQFF.

V is TRBV4-3 and J is TRBJ1-4; D ambiguous. The V end lost 0 bases, the J end lost 7 bases, and 18 bases lay between the germline ends. Germline CDR1 LGHNA, CDR2 YSLEER. CDR3 size: 17 residues. The CDR3 region has the DNA TGCGCCAGCAGCCAAGATATTCCGGGTACGGGTTTTGAAAAACTGTTTTTT. Residues: CASSQDIPGTGFEKLFF.

V usage is TRBV30 and J usage is TRBJ2-7; a possible D gene is TRBD2 (5 bases). CDR3 length equals 15 residues. V was pared by 2 bases and J by 0 bases, with 14 bases between. Germline CDR1 and CDR2: GTSNPN and SVGIG (reference sequence). The CDR3 protein is CAWSLPGSYSYEQYV. The CDR3 DNA reads TGTGCCTGGAGTCTCCCTGGGAGCTACTCCTACGAGCAGTACGTC.

With respect to this clone: Germline is not matched at one junction end, which may reflect a read error. In the same sample, other DNA sequences code for this CDR3. This chain uses TRBV30 with TRBJ1-4, with D possibly TRBD1 on 5 matching bases. From germline, CDR1 is GTSNPN and CDR2 SVGIG (reference sequence). This CDR3 is 15 amino acids long. This CDR3 reads CAWSLGGRDNEKLFF. CDR3 in DNA: TGCGCCTGGAGCCTCGGGGGACGGGATAATGAAAAACTGTTTTTT.

This chain joins TRBV10-3 and TRBJ1-2, with D possibly TRBD1 on 5 matching bases. The CDR3 is made up of 15 amino acids. The ends were cut back, 0 bases at V and 2 bases at J, with 10 bases in the middle. Germline loops: CDR1 ENHRY, CDR2 SYGVKD. The CDR3 coding sequence is TGTGCCATCAGTGAGTCGGAACAGGTAAACTATGGCTACACCTTC. It is translated as CAISESEQVNYGYTF.

This clone was counted a few times. This chain links TRBV9 with TRBJ1-2; D might be TRBD1 (5 bases). The germline V and J ends were trimmed by 3 bases and 0 bases, with 15 bases remaining between them. This CDR3 spans 16 amino acids. Germline V CDR1 and CDR2: SGDLS, YYNGEE. In nucleotides, the CDR3 is TGTGCCAGCAGCGCCCTGGGGGAGGGATCTAACTATGGCTACACCTTC. Encoded protein: CASSALGEGSNYGYTF.